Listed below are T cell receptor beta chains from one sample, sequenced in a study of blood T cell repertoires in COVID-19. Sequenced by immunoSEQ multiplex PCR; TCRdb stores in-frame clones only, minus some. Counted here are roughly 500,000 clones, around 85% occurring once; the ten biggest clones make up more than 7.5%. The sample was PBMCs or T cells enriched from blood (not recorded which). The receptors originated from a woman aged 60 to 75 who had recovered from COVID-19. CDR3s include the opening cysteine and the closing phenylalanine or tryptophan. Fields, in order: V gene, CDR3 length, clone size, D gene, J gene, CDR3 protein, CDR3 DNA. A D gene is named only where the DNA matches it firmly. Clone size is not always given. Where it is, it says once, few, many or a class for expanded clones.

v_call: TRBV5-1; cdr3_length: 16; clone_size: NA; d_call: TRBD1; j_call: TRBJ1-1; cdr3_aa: CASSFVPSGQGFEAFF; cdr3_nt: TGCGCCAGCAGCTTTGTCCCATCGGGACAGGGGTTTGAAGCTTTCTTT
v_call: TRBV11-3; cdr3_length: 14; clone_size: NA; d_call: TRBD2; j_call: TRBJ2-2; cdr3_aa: CASLAGGNTGELFF; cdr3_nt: TGTGCCAGTCTAGCGGGGGGAAACACCGGGGAGCTGTTTTTT
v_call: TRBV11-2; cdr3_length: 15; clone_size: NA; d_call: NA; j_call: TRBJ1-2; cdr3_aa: CASSSLTGPKYGYTF; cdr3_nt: TGTGCCAGCAGCTCCCTTACAGGGCCCAAGTATGGCTACACCTTC
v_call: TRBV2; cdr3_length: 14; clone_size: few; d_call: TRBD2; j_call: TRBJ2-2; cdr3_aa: CASRKRGGTGELFF; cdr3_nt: TGTGCCAGCAGGAAGCGGGGGGGCACCGGGGAGCTGTTTTTT
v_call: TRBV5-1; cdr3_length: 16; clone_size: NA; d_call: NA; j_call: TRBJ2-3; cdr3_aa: CASSLARLDGTDTQYF; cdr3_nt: TGCGCCAGCAGCTTGGCCCGGCTAGACGGCACAGATACGCAGTATTTT
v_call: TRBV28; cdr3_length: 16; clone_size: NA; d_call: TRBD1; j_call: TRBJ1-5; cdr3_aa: CASSLSGQGANQPQHF; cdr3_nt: TGTGCCAGCAGTTTATCAGGACAGGGGGCTAATCAGCCCCAGCATTTT
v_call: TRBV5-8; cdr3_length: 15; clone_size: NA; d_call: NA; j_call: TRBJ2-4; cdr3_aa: CASSLADTAGDIQYF; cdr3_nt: TGTGCCAGCAGCTTGGCCGACACGGCCGGGGACATTCAGTACTTC
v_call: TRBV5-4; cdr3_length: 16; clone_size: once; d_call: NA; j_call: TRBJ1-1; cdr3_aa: CASSLQGRKVELGAFF; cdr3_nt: TGTGCCAGCAGCTTGCAGGGGCGAAAGGTCGAGTTGGGAGCTTTCTTT
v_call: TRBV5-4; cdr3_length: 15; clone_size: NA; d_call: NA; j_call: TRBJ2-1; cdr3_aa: CASSLVRGTYNEQFF; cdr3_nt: TGTGCCAGCAGCTTGGTCAGGGGAACCTACAATGAGCAGTTCTTC
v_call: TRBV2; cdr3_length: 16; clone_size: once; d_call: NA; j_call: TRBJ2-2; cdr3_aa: CASRDRGSRISGELFF; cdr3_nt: TGTGCCAGCAGAGACCGGGGGTCCCGTATCAGCGGGGAGCTGTTTTTT
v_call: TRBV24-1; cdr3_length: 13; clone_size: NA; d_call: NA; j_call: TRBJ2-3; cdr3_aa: CATSDFGTDTQYF; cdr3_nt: TGTGCCACCAGTGATTTCGGCACAGATACGCAGTATTTT
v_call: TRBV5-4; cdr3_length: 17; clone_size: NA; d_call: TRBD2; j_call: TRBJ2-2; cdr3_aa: CASSFSQRGANTGELFF; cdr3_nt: TGTGCCAGCAGCTTCTCCCAGCGGGGGGCGAACACCGGGGAGCTGTTTTTT
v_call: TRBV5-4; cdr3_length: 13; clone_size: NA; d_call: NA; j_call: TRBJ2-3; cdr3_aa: CASSFKGADTQYF; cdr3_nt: TGTGCCAGCAGCTTTAAAGGAGCAGATACGCAGTATTTT
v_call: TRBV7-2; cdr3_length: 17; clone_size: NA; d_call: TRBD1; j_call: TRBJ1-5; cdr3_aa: CASSPGQGSTLGQPQHF; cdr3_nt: TGTGCCAGCAGCCCAGGACAGGGGTCGACCCTTGGACAGCCCCAGCATTTT
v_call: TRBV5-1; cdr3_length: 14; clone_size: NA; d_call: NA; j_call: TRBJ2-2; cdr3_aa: CASSSLGDTGELFF; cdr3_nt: TGCGCCAGCAGCTCCCTCGGGGACACCGGGGAGCTGTTTTTT
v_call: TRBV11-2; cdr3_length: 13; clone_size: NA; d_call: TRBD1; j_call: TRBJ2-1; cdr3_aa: CASSPDRVNEQFF; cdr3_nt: TGTGCCAGCAGTCCTGACAGGGTCAATGAGCAGTTCTTC
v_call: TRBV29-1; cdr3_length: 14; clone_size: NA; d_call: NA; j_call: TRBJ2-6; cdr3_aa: CSVAETAGANVLTF; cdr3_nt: TGCAGCGTTGCCGAGACAGCTGGGGCCAACGTCCTGACTTTC
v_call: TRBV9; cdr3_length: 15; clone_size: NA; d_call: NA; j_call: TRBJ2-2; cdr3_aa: CASSAEQGWTGELFF; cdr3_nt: TGTGCCAGCAGCGCCGAACAGGGATGGACCGGGGAGCTGTTTTTT
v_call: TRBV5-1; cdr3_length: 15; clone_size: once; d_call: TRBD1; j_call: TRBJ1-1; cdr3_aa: CASSLQPTGDTEAFF; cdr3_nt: TGCGCCAGCAGCTTGCAACCGACAGGGGACACTGAAGCTTTCTTT
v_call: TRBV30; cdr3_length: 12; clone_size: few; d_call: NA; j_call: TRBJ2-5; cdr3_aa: CACSSGWETQYF; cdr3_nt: TGTGCCTGCAGCTCGGGATGGGAGACCCAGTACTTC
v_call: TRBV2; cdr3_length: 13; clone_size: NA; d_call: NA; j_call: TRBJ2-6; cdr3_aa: CASSRVGANVLTF; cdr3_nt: TGTGCCAGCAGCAGGGTCGGGGCCAACGTCCTGACTTTC
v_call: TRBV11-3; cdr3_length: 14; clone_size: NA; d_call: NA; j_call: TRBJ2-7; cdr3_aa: CASSPRDFSYEQYF; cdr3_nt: TGTGCCAGCAGCCCGCGGGACTTTTCCTACGAGCAGTACTTC
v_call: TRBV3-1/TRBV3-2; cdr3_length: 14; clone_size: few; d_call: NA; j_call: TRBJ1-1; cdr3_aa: CASSHQKINTEAFF; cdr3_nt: TGTGCCAGCAGCCATCAGAAAATAAACACTGAAGCTTTCTTT
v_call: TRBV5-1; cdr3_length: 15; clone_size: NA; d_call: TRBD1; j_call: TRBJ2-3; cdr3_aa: CASCRKGARTDTQYF; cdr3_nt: TGCGCCAGCTGCCGGAAGGGGGCAAGGACAGATACGCAGTATTTT
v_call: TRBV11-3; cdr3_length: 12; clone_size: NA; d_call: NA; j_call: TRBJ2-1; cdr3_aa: CASSSMEFVQFF; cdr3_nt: TGTGCCAGCAGCTCCATGGAGTTCGTGCAGTTCTTC
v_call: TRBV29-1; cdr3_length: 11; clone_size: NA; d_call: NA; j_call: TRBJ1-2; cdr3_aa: CSVDSVYGYTF; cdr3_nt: TGCAGCGTTGACAGCGTCTATGGCTACACCTTC
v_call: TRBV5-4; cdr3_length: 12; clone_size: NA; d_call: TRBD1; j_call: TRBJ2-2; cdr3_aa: CASRWTGGELFF; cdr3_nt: TGTGCCAGCAGATGGACAGGCGGGGAGCTGTTTTTT
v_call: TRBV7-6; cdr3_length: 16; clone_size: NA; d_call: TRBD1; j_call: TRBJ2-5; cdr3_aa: CASSRLVGTAQETQYF; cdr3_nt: TGTGCCAGCAGCAGACTTGTGGGGACAGCCCAAGAGACCCAGTACTTC
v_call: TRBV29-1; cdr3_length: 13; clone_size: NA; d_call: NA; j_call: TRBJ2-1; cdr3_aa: CSVVTDSYNEQFF; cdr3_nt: TGCAGCGTAGTGACAGACTCCTACAATGAGCAGTTCTTC
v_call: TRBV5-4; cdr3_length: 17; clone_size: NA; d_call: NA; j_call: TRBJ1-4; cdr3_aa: CASSLVEGGGTNEKLFF; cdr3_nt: TGTGCCAGCAGCTTGGTTGAGGGCGGCGGGACTAATGAAAAACTGTTTTTT
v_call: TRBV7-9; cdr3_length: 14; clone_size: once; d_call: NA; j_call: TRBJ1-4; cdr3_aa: CASTYIVTNEKLFF; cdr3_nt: TGTGCCAGCACCTACATTGTAACTAATGAAAAACTGTTTTTT
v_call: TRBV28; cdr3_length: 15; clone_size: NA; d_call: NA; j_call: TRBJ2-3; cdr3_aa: CASSEAGASADTQYF; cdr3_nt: TGTGCCAGCAGCGAGGCAGGGGCCTCAGCAGATACGCAGTATTTT
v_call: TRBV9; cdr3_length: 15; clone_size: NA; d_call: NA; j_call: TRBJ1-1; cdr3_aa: CASSGPGFMNTEAFF; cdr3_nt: TGTGCCAGCAGCGGTCCGGGGTTCATGAACACTGAAGCTTTCTTT
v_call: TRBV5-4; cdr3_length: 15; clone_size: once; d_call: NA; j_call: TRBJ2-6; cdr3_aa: CASSPGFSGANVLTF; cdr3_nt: TGTGCCAGCAGCCCCGGTTTTTCTGGGGCCAACGTCCTGACTTTC
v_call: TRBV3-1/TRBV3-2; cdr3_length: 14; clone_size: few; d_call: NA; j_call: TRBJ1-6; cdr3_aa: CASSQGSRGSPLHF; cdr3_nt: TGTGCCAGCAGCCAAGGGTCCCGAGGCTCACCCCTCCACTTT
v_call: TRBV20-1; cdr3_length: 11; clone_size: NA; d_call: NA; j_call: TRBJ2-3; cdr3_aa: CSARDGIAQYF; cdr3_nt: TGCAGTGCTAGAGATGGTATAGCGCAGTATTTT
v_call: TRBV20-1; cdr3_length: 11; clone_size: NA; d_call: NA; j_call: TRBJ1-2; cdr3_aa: CSARGGRGYTF; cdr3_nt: TGCAGTGCTAGAGGGGGCAGGGGCTACACCTTC
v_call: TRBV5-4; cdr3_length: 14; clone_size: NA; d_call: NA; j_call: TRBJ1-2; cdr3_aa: CASSLVRELRGYTF; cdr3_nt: TGTGCCAGCAGCTTGGTGAGGGAACTTAGAGGCTACACCTTC
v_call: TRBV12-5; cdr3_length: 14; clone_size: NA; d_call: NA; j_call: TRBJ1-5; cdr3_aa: CASGLDRLNQPQHF; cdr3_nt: TGTGCTAGTGGTTTGGACAGGCTCAATCAGCCCCAGCATTTT
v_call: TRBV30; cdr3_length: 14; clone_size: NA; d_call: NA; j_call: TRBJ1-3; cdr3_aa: CASRERGSGNTIYF; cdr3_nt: TGTGCCTCTCGCGAGCGGGGGTCTGGAAACACCATATATTTT
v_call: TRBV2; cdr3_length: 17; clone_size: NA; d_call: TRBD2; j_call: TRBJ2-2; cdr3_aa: CASSEPAGGPFTGELFF; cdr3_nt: TGTGCCAGCAGTGAACCGGCGGGGGGACCTTTCACCGGGGAGCTGTTTTTT
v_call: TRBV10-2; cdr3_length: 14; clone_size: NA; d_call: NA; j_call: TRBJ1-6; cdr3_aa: CASSLGGSVTPLHF; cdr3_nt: TGCGCCAGCAGCCTTGGGGGGAGTGTAACACCCCTCCACTTT
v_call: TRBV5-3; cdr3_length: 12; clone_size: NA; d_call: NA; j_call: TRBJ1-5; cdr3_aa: CARSQGYQPQHF; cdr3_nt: TGTGCCAGAAGCCAGGGGTATCAGCCCCAGCATTTT
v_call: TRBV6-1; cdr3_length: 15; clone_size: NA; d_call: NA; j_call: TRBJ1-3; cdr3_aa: CASSEASLSGNTIYF; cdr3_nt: TGTGCCAGCAGTGAAGCATCGTTGTCTGGAAACACCATATATTTT
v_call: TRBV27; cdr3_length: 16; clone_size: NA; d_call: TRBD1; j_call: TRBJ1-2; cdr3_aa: CASSLLPGTGNYGYTF; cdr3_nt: TGTGCCAGCAGTCTTCTTCCCGGGACAGGCAACTATGGCTACACCTTC
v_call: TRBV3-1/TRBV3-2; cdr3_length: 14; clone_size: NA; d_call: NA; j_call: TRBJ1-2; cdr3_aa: CASSQDWSIGHCTF; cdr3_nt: TGTGCCAGCAGCCAAGATTGGAGTATTGGACACTGCACCTTC
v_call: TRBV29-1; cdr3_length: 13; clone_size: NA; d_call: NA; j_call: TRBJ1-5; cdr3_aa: CSVGENSNQPQHF; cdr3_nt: TGCAGCGTTGGGGAGAATAGCAATCAGCCCCAGCATTTT
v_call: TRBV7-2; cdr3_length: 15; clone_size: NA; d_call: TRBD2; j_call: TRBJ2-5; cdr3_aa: CASTASGGITETQYF; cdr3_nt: TGTGCCAGCACCGCTAGCGGGGGTATTACAGAGACCCAGTACTTC
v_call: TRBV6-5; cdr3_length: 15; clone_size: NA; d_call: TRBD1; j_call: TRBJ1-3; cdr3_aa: CASRTQGASGNTIYF; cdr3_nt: TGTGCCAGCAGAACCCAGGGGGCCTCTGGAAACACCATATATTTT
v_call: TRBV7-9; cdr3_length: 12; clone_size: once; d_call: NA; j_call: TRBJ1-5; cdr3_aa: CASSFEDQPQHF; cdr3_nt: TGTGCCAGCAGCTTTGAGGATCAGCCCCAGCATTTT
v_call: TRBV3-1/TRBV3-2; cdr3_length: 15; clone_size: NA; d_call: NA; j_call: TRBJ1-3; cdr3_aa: CASSHVTVSGNTIYF; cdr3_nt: TGTGCCAGCAGCCACGTGACAGTCTCTGGAAACACCATATATTTT
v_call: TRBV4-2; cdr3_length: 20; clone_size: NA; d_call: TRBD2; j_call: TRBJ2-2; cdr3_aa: CASSQDKRTSRVSNTGELFF; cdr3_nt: TGTGCCAGCAGCCAAGATAAAAGGACTAGCCGCGTTTCGAACACCGGGGAGCTGTTTTTT
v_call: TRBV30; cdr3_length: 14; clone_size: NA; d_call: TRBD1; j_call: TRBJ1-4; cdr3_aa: CAWSVPGGSEKLFF; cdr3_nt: TGTGCCTGGAGTGTACCAGGGGGCAGCGAAAAACTGTTTTTT
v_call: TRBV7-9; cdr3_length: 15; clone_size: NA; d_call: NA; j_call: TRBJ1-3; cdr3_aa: CASSLDRGKRNTIYF; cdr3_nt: TGTGCCAGCAGCTTAGATCGAGGGAAGAGAAACACCATATATTTT